A single sample gave rise to the 18 T cell receptor beta chains below, sequenced in a study of cytomegalovirus exposure and HLA in healthy donors. 60 Vbeta and 13 Jbeta primers were used in PCR. Using immunoSEQ multiplex PCR, the repertoire was profiled, and TCRdb retains in-frame clones only, with some absent. The listing records 60,000 to 65,000 clones. Specimen: PBMCs. Receptors originate from a woman younger than 35 in good health and CMV-seronegative.

The chain links TRBV19 to TRBJ2-5; the match to TRBD1 covers 10 bases. CDR1 is LNHDA and CDR2 is SQIVND in the germline V gene (reference sequence). The CDR3 contains 14 residues. V gave up 5 bases and J gave up 5 bases; unmatched junction bases: 5. CDR3 region: CASSSDRGLETQYF. The CDR3 DNA reads as TGTGCCAGTAGTTCCGACAGGGGGCTGGAGACCCAGTACTTC.

DNA for the CDR3: TGCGCCAGCAGCCGACCGGGGACAGGAGGAGCTTTCTTT. Translation gives CASSRPGTGGAFF. The chain carries TRBV4-1 and TRBJ1-1; TRBD1 agrees at 8 bases. Germline loops: CDR1 MGHRA, CDR2 YSYEKL. V shed 4 bases and J 10 bases; nucleotides not matched to a gene: 8. This CDR3 has 13 residues.

V is TRBV19 and J is TRBJ2-2, with D unresolved. Germline lookup yields CDR1 LNHDA and CDR2 SQIVND (reference sequence). The CDR3 has 14 amino acids. The V end was cut by 7 bases, the J end by 2 bases, with 11 bases between. In DNA form, the CDR3 reads TGTGCCAGTATTCCAGCGAGTAACACCGGGGAGCTGTTTTTT. Protein product: CASIPASNTGELFF.

The chain recombines TRBV19 with TRBJ2-2; 9 bases agree with TRBD1. The CDR3 is made up of 15 amino acids. The V gene end was trimmed by 6 bases and the J gene end by 1 base; junction bases not matched to a gene: 3. In germline, CDR1 is LNHDA, CDR2 SQIVND (reference sequence). CDR3 sequence: CASSLDRGNTGELFF. In DNA, the CDR3 is TGTGCCAGTAGCCTGGACAGGGGGAACACCGGGGAGCTGTTTTTT.

This chain joins TRBV29-1 and TRBJ1-1, with D possibly TRBD1 on 6 matching bases. V lost 6 bases, J lost 3 bases, and 14 bases lay in between. Per the germline V gene, CDR1 is SQVTM and CDR2 is ANQGSEA. This CDR3 is built from 13 residues. CDR3 in amino acids: CSVDSPSDTEAFF. For the CDR3, the DNA is TGCAGCGTGGACAGCCCTTCTGACACTGAAGCTTTCTTT.

As regards this clone: At one boundary the junction diverges from the germline segment, which might be a read error. The chain joins TRBV20-1 to TRBJ1-2; D gene unclear. The CDR3 sequence is 11 residues long. Germline loops: CDR1 DFQATT, CDR2 SNEGSKA (reference sequence). CDR3 amino acids: CNARDNRGYTF. In DNA form, the CDR3 reads TGCAATGCTAGAGATAATCGGGGCTACACCTTC.

The chain joins TRBV4-1 to TRBJ2-7, with 8 bases identical to TRBD2. This CDR3 has 15 amino acids. CDR1 is MGHRA, CDR2 YSYEKL, per germline. Trimming removed 5 bases from V and 4 bases from J; junction bases left unmatched: 10. The CDR3 DNA reads TGCGCCAGCAGCATTAGCGGGATCGAGGGGTACGAGCAGTACTTC. Translating gives CASSISGIEGYEQYF.

The V call is TRBV29-1, the J call TRBJ1-2; perhaps TRBD1 as D (6 bases). The length of the CDR3 is 14 residues. Trimming took 2 bases from V and 6 from J, leaving 16 bases between them. Germline CDR1 is SQVTM and CDR2 is ANQGSEA. CDR3 in amino acids: CSVETGRVGDGYTF. The CDR3 DNA is TGCAGCGTTGAAACAGGGAGGGTTGGGGATGGCTACACCTTC.

The chain joins TRBV19 to TRBJ1-2, with D hard to call. The germline V and J ends were trimmed by 7 bases and 2 bases, with 14 bases remaining between them. Germline CDR1 LNHDA, CDR2 SQIVND (reference sequence). The CDR3 has 14 amino acids. CDR3 in amino acids: CASNGVRLNYGYTF. The CDR3 DNA reads TGTGCCAGTAATGGTGTCAGATTGAACTATGGCTACACCTTC.

The chain links TRBV6-1 to TRBJ1-2, with 7 bases matching TRBD1. The CDR3 loop spans 12 amino acids. Germline CDR1 MNHNS, CDR2 SASEGT. Losses at the gene ends were 1 base for V and 12 bases for J; bases not matched to a gene: 5. The CDR3: CASSEETGTDTF. The DNA of the CDR3 is TGTGCCAGCAGTGAAGAGACCGGGACAGACACCTTC.

The chain combines TRBV4-1 with TRBJ2-7; 7 bases fit TRBD2. There are 15 residues in the CDR3. Germline values: CDR1 MGHRA, CDR2 YSYEKL. The J segment lost 5 bases and the V segment lost 0 bases, leaving 7 bases of the junction unmatched. Here the CDR3 reads CASSQDGWLADEQYF. As DNA, the CDR3 is TGCGCCAGCAGCCAAGATGGGTGGCTAGCGGACGAGCAGTACTTC.

The chain has TRBV9 and TRBJ2-5; D is possibly TRBD2 (6 bases). Trimming took off 3 bases at V and 5 bases at J, with 14 bases between the two ends. Germline V gene lookup returns CDR1 SGDLS and CDR2 YYNGEE. The CDR3 has 14 amino acids. CDR3 coding DNA: TGTGCCAGCAGCGGGTGGGGGGACTCGGAGACCCAGTACTTC. The encoded protein is CASSGWGDSETQYF.

The rearrangement links TRBV5-5 to TRBJ2-2; 7 bases agree with TRBD1. This CDR3 is 15 amino acids long. With 4 bases clipped from V and 1 base from J, the junction kept 4 bases outside the gene matches. Per the germline V gene, CDR1 is SGHKS and CDR2 is YYEKEE (reference sequence). The CDR3 DNA is TGTGCCAGCAGCCTAGGACAGGTGAACACCGGGGAGCTGTTTTTT. It translates to CASSLGQVNTGELFF.

The V call is TRBV6-1, the J call TRBJ1-2; 7 bases match TRBD1. After removal of 7 bases from V and 7 bases from J, the junction contained 6 bases not matched to a gene. The CDR3 spans 12 residues. The germline CDR1 and CDR2 sequences are MNHNS and SASEGT. The CDR3 region has the DNA TGTGCCAGCATTGGGACAGTTAGTGGCTACACCTTC. Encoded protein: CASIGTVSGYTF.

The chain carries TRBV11-3 and TRBJ2-1; D possibly corresponds to TRBD1 (6 bases). Germline values: CDR1 SGHNT, CDR2 YENEEA. The CDR3 runs 13 residues. Trimming took 5 bases from V and 6 from J, leaving 11 bases between them. The CDR3 sequence is CASSQQGSNEQFF. CDR3 in DNA: TGTGCCAGCAGCCAACAGGGCTCCAATGAGCAGTTCTTC. Full variable domain (remainder filled in from reference TRBV11-3 and TRBJ2-1): EAGVVQSPRYKIIEKKQPVAFWCNPISGHNTLYWYLQNLGQGPELLIRYENEEAVDDSQLPKDRFSAERLKGVDSTLKIQPAELGDSAVYLCASSQQGSNEQFFGPGTRLTVL.

The J gene is TRBJ2-5, the V gene TRBV1; TRBD1 is taken as the D call from the table, unchecked against the DNA. TRBV1 is tagged as a pseudogene. The CDR3 totals 18 residues. The CDR3 nucleotides are TGCACCAGCAGCCAAGACAGGGGGACGGATATGTCGGTCGAGACCCAGTACTTC. Residues: CTSSQDRGTDMSVETQYF.

The V gene is TRBV9, the J gene TRBJ1-4; 7 nucleotides align to TRBD1. The germline CDR1 and CDR2 sequences are SGDLS and YYNGEE. This CDR3 comprises 16 residues. V was clipped by 1 base and J by 7 bases; unmatched bases: 10. CDR3 region: CASSVSPRTGGEKLFF. The CDR3 DNA reads TGTGCCAGCAGCGTATCCCCAAGGACAGGAGGTGAAAAACTGTTTTTT. Based on the CDR3 plus reference TRBV9 and TRBJ1-4, the full variable domain is DSGVTQTPKHLITATGQRVTLRCSPRSGDLSVYWYQQSLDQGLQFLIQYYNGEERAKGNILERFSAQQFPDLHSELNLSSLELGDSALYFCASSVSPRTGGEKLFFGSGTQLSVL.

This chain joins TRBV7-9 and TRBJ2-5; D gene ambiguous. V was trimmed by 5 bases and J by 3 bases, leaving 16 bases between them. The CDR3 runs to 15 residues. The germline V gene has CDR1 SEHNR and CDR2 FQNEAQ (reference sequence). CDR3 loop: CASSHGRLVEETQYF. The CDR3, as DNA: TGTGCCAGCAGCCATGGCAGATTGGTTGAAGAGACCCAGTACTTC.